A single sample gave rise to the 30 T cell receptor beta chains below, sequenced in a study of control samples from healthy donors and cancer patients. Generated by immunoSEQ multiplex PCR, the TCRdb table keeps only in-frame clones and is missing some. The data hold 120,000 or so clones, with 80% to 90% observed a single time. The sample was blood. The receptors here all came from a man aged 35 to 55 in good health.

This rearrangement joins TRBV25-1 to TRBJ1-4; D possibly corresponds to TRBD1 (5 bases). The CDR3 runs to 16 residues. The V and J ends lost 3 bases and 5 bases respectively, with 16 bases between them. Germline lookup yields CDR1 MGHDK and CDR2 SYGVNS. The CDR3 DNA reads TGTGCCAGCAGTGATCGACCGGGGCCGGCGAATGAAAAACTGTTTTTT. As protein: CASSDRPGPANEKLFF.

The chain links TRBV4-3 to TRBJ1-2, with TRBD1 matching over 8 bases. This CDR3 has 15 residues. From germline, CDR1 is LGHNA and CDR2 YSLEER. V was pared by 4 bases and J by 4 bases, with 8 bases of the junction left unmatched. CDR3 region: CASSPRTGWTYGYTF. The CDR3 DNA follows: TGCGCCAGCAGCCCAAGGACAGGGTGGACCTATGGCTACACCTTC.

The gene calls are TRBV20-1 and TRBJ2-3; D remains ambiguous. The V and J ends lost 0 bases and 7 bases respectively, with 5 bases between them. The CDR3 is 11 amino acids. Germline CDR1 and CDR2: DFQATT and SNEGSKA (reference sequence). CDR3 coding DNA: TGCAGTGCTAGAGATCTAAATACGCAGTATTTT. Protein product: CSARDLNTQYF.

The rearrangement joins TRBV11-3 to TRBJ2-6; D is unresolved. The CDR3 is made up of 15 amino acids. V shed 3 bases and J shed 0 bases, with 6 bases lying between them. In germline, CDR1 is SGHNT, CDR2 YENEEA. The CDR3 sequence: CASSLRGSGANVLTF. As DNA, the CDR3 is TGTGCCAGCAGCTTGCGAGGCTCTGGGGCCAACGTCCTGACTTTC.

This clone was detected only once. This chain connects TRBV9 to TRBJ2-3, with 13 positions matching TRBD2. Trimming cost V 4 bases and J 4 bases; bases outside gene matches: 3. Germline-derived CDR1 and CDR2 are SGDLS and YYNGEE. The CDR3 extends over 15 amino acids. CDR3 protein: CASSTSGRGSDTQYF. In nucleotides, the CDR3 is TGTGCCAGCAGCACTAGCGGGAGGGGATCAGATACGCAGTATTTT.

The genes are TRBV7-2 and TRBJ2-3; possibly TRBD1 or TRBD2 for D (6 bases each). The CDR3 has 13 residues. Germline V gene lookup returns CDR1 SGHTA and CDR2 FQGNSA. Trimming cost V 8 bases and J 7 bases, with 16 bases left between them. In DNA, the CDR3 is TGTGCCAGCGCCCCTCCGGGGGCAAATACGCAGTATTTT. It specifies CASAPPGANTQYF.

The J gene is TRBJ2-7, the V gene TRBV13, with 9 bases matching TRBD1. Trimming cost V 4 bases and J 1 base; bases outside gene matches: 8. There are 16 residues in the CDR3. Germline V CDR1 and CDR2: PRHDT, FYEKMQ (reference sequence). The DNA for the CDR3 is TGTGCCAGCAGCTCCGGCGGGACAGGGCCTTCCTACGAGCAGTACTTC. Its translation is CASSSGGTGPSYEQYF.

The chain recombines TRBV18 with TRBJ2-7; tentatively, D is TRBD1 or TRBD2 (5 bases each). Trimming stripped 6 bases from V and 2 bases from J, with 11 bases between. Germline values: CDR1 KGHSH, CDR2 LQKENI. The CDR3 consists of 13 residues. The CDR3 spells CASSGDPTYEQYF. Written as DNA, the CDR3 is TGTGCCAGCTCGGGGGATCCTACCTACGAGCAGTACTTC.

Here the CDR3 DNA reads TGTGCCAGCAGCTTAGAAGTGAGGGTTGAAGCTTTCTTT. It is translated as CASSLEVRVEAFF. The chain recombines TRBV7-8 with TRBJ1-1, with D uncertain. The CDR3 covers 13 residues. From germline, CDR1 is SGHVS and CDR2 FQNEAQ. The ends were cut back, 1 base at V and 7 bases at J, with 10 bases in the middle.

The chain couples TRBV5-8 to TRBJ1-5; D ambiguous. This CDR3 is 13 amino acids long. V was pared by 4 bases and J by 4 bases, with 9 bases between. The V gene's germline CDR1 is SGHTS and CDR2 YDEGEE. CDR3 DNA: TGTGCCAGCAGCCTCTGGGAAAATCAGCCCCAGCATTTT. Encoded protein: CASSLWENQPQHF.

CDR3 in DNA: TGTGCCAGCAGACCCGAGAGGGTTGGGACTGAAGCTTTCTTT. It is translated as CASRPERVGTEAFF. The V call is TRBV2, the J call TRBJ1-1; D is ambiguous. Germline V CDR1 and CDR2: SNHLY, FYNNEI. Trimming cost V 6 bases and J 5 bases, with 16 bases left between them. The CDR3 covers 14 residues.

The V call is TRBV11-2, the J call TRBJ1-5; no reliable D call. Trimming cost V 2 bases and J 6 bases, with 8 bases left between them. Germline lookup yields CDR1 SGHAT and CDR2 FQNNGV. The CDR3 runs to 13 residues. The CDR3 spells CASSLLLGQPQHF. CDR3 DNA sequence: TGTGCCAGCAGCTTACTTCTGGGTCAGCCCCAGCATTTT. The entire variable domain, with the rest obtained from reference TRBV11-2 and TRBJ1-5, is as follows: EAGVAQSPRYKIIEKRQSVAFWCNPISGHATLYWYQQILGQGPKLLIQFQNNGVVDDSQLPKDRFSAERLKGVDSTLKIQPAKLEDSAVYLCASSLLLGQPQHFGDGTRLSIL.

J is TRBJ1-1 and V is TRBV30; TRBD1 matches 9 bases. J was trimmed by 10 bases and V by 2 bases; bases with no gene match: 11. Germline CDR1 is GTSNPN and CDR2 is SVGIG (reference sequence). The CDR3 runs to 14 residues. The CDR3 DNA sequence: TGTGCCTGGAGTCTGGGACAGGGAATTATGGGAGCTTTCTTT. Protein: CAWSLGQGIMGAFF. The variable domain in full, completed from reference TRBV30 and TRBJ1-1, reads SQTIHQWPATLVQPVGSPLSLECTVEGTSNPNLYWYRQAAGRGLQLLFYSVGIGQISSEVPQNLSASRPQDRQFILSSKKLLLSDSGFYLCAWSLGQGIMGAFFGQGTRLTVV.

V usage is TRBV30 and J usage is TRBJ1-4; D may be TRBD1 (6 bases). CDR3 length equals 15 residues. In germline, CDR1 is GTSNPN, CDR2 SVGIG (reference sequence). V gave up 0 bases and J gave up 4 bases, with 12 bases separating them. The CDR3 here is CAWSVSRGYNEKLFF. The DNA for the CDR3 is TGTGCCTGGAGTGTATCCAGGGGTTATAATGAAAAACTGTTTTTT.

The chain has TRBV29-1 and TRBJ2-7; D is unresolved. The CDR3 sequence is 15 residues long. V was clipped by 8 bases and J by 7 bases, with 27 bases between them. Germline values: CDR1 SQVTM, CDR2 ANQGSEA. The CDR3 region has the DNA TGCAGCATCCCCGTGGCGGACCGACCCTTTGGAGAGCAGTACTTC. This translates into CSIPVADRPFGEQYF.

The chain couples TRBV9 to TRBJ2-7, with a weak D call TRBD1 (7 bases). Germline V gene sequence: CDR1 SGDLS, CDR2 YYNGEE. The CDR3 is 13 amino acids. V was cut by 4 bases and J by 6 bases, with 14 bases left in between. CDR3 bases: TGTGCCAGCAGCCCAGGACAGGAGGGCGAGCAGTACTTC. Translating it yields CASSPGQEGEQYF.

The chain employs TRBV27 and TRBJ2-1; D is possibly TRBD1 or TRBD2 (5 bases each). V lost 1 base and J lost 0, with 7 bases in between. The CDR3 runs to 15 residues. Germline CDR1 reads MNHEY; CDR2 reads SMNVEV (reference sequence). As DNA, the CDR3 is TGTGCCAGCAGTTTATGGGGGACCTCCTACAATGAGCAGTTCTTC. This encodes CASSLWGTSYNEQFF.

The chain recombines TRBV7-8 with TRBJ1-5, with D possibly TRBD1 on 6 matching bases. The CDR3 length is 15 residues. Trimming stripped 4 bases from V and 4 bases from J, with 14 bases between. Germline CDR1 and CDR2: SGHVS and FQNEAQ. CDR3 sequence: CASSSDRWGNQPQHF. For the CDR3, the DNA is TGTGCCAGCAGCTCGGACAGATGGGGGAATCAGCCCCAGCATTTT.

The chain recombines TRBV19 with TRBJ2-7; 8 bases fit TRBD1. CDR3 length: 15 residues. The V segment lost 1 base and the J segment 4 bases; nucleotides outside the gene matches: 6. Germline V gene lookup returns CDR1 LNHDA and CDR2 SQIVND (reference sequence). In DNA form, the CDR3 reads TGTGCCAGTAGTATAGGGGGACAGGCAATATACGAGCAGTACTTC. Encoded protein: CASSIGGQAIYEQYF.

CDR3 in DNA: TGTGCCAGCAGCCCGGAGGGGCGTTTTGGTGGCTACACCTTC. Translation: CASSPEGRFGGYTF. The rearrangement joins TRBV5-6 to TRBJ1-2; D is possibly TRBD1 (5 bases). This CDR3 is built from 14 residues. Between the trimmed V and J ends, which lost 4 bases and 7 bases, there was a span of 17 bases. Germline-derived CDR1 and CDR2 are SGHDT and YYEEEE.

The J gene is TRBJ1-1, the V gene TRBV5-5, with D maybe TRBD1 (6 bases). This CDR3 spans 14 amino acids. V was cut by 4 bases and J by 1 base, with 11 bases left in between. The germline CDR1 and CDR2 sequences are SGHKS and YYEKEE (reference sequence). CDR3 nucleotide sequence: TGTGCCAGCAGCCGAGGACAGCCGAACACTGAAGCTTTCTTT. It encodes CASSRGQPNTEAFF.

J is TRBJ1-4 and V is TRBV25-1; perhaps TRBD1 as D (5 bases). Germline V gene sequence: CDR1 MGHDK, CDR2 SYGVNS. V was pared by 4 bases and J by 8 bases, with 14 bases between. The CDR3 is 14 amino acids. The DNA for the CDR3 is TGTGCCAGCAGTGTCCAGCGAGGGGACGAAAAACTGTTTTTT. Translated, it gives CASSVQRGDEKLFF.

CDR3: CASSVRGPFNANTGELFF. CDR3 DNA: TGTGCCAGCAGCGTTAGAGGCCCGTTCAACGCGAACACCGGGGAGCTGTTTTTT. The rearrangement uses TRBV9 and TRBJ2-2; the D is unclear. This CDR3 contains 18 residues. The germline CDR1 and CDR2 sequences are SGDLS and YYNGEE. Trimming pared 2 bases from V and 0 bases from J, leaving 17 bases between.

The chain's CDR3 is CAWSALQGRETQYF. The CDR3 DNA reads TGTGCCTGGAGCGCCTTACAGGGCCGGGAGACCCAGTACTTC. V gene TRBV30 combines with J gene TRBJ2-5, with D tentatively TRBD1 (6 bases). CDR3 length: 14 residues. CDR1 and CDR2 (germline): GTSNPN, SVGIG (reference sequence). The V end lost 3 bases, the J end lost 5 bases, and 16 bases lay between the germline ends.

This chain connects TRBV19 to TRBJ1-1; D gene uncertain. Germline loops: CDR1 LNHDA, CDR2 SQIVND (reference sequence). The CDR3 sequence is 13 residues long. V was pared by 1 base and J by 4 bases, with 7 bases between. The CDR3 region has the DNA TGTGCCAGTAGTATAGCCGAGTCCACTGAAGCTTTCTTT. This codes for CASSIAESTEAFF.

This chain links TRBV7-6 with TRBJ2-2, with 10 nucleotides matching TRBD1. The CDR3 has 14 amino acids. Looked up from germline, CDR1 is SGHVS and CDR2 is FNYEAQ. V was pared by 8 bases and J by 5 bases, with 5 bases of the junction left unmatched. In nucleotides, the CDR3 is TGTGCCAGCTACGACAGGGGGCGGACCGGGGAGCTGTTTTTT. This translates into CASYDRGRTGELFF.

This CDR3 is CASSSGTGGYGYTF. The CDR3 DNA follows: TGTGCCAGCTCATCCGGGACAGGGGGCTATGGCTACACCTTC. J is TRBJ1-2 and V is TRBV18; 11 nucleotides match TRBD1. The CDR3 contains 14 residues. Germline V gene sequence: CDR1 KGHSH, CDR2 LQKENI. V trimming: 5 bases; J trimming: 4 bases; junction bases outside the gene matches: 3.

CDR3 coding DNA: TGCGCCAGCAGCCAAGATGTAGCGGGGGCCTTTATAGAGACCGGGGAGCTGTTTTTT. Its protein product is CASSQDVAGAFIETGELFF. This rearrangement joins TRBV4-3 to TRBJ2-2; TRBD2 matches 9 bases. Trimming cost V 0 bases and J 5 bases; bases outside gene matches: 13. Germline V gene lookup returns CDR1 LGHNA and CDR2 YSLEER. The CDR3 spans 19 residues.

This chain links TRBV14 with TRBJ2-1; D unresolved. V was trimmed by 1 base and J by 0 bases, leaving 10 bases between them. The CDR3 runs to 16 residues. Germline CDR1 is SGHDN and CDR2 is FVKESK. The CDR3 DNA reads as TGTGCCAGCAGCCAAGTGGGCGGCGGCTCCTACAATGAGCAGTTCTTC. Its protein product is CASSQVGGGSYNEQFF.

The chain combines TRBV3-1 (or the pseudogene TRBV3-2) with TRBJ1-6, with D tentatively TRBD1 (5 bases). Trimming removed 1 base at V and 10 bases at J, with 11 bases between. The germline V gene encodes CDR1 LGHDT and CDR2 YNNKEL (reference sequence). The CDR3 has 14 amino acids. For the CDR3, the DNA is TGTGCCAGCAGCCAAGTTCAGGGCTACTCACCCCTCCACTTT. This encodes CASSQVQGYSPLHF.